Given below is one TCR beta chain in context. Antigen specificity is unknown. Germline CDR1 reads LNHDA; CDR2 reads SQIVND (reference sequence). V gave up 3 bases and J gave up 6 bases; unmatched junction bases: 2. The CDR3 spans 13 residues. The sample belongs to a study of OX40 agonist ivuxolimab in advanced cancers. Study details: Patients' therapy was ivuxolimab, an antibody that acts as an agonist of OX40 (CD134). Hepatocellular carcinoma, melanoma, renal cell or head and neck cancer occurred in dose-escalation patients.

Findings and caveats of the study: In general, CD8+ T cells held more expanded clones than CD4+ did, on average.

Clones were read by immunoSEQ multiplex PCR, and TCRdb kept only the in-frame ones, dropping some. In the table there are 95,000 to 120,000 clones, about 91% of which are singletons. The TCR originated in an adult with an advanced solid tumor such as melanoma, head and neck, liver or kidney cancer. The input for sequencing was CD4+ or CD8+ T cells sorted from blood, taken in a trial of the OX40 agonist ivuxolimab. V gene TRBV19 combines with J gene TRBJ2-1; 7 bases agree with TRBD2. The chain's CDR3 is CASSIPGGNEQFF. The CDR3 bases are TGTGCCAGTAGTATCCCGGGGGGCAATGAGCAGTTCTTC. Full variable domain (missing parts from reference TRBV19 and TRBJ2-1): DGGITQSPKYLFRKEGQNVTLSCEQNLNHDAMYWYRQDPGQGLRLIYYSQIVNDFQKGDIAEGYSVSREKKESFPLTVTSAQKNPTAFYLCASSIPGGNEQFFGPGTRLTVL.